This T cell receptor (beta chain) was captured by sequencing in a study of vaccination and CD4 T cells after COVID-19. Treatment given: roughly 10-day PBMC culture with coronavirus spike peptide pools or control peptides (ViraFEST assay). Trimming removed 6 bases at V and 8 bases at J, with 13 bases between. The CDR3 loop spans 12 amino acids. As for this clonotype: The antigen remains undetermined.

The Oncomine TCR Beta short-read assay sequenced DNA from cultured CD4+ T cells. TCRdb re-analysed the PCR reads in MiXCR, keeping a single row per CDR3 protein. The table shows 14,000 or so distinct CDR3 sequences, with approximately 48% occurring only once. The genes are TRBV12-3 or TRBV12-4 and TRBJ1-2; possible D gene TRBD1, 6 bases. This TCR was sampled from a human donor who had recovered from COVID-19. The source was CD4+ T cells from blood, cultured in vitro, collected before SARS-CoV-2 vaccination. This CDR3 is CASSPRTVGYTF. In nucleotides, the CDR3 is TGTGCCAGCAGCCCAAGGACAGTCGGCTACACCTTC.